The clone carrying this T cell receptor beta chain was observed once. Assay used: immunoSEQ multiplex PCR; TCRdb lists only in-frame clones, some missing. The table includes about 56,000 clones, 90% to 95% detected once. There are 16 residues in the CDR3. CDR1 and CDR2 (germline): MNHEY, SMNVEV (reference sequence). V was shortened by 3 bases and J by 5 bases, with 19 bases between the two germline ends. This sample is drawn from a study of cytomegalovirus exposure and HLA in healthy donors. V gene TRBV27 combines with J gene TRBJ1-2; no clear D. The source of this sequence is a woman in her late teens or twenties in good health and CMV-seropositive. The sample consisted of PBMCs. The CDR3 sequence: CASSLGPSPGRYGYTF. The CDR3, as DNA: TGTGCCAGCAGTTTGGGCCCCAGCCCGGGAAGATATGGCTACACCTTC.